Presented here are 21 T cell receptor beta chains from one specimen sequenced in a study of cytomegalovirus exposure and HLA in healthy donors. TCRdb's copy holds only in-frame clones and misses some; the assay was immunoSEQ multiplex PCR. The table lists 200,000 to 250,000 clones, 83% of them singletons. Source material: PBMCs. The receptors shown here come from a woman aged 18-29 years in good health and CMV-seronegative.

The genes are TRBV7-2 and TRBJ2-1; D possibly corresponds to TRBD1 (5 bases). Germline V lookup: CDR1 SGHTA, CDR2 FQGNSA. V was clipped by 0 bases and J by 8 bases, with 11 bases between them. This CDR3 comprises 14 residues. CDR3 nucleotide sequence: TGTGCCAGCAGCTTAGCATTCAGGGTACATGAGCAGTTCTTC. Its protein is CASSLAFRVHEQFF.

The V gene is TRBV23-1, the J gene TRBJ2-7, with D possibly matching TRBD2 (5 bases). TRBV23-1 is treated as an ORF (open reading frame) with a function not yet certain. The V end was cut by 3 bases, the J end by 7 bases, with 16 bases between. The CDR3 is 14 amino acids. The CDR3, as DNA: TGCGCCAGCAGTCACCCCGACATACCGGGGGAGCAGTACTTC. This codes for CASSHPDIPGEQYF.

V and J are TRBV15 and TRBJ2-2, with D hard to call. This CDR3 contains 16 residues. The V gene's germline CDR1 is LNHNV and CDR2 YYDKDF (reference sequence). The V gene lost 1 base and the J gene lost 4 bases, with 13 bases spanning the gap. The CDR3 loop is CATSRATRFGTGELFF. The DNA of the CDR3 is TGTGCCACCAGCAGAGCGACGCGATTCGGCACCGGGGAGCTGTTTTTT.

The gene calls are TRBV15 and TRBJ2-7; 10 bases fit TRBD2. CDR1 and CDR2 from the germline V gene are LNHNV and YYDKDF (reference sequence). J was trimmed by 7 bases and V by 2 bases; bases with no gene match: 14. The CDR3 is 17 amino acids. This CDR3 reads CATSRRLLAGGRGEQYF. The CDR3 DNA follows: TGTGCCACCAGCAGACGCCTCTTAGCGGGGGGCCGGGGAGAGCAGTACTTC.

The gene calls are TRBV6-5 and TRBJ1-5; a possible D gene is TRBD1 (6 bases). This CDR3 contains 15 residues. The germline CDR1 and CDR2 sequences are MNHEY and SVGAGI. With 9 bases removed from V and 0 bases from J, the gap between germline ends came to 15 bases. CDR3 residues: CARGGQPNSNQPQHF. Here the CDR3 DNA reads TGTGCCAGAGGGGGGCAGCCTAATAGCAATCAGCCCCAGCATTTT.

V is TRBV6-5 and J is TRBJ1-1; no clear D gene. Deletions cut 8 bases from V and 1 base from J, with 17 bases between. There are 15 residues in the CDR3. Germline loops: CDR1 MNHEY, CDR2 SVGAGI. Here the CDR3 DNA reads TGTGCCAGCCGCGGTGGAGGGTTGGGGAACACTGAAGCTTTCTTT. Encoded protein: CASRGGGLGNTEAFF.

CDR3 bases: TGTGCCAGCAGCCCGACTAGGGGGAGCATGGGGGAGACCCAGTACTTC. It codes for CASSPTRGSMGETQYF. The chain links TRBV5-8 to TRBJ2-5; D may match TRBD1 or TRBD2 (6 bases each). Trimming took off 4 bases at V and 5 bases at J, with 21 bases between the two ends. Germline V gene data show CDR1 as SGHTS and CDR2 as YDEGEE. This CDR3 is built from 16 residues.

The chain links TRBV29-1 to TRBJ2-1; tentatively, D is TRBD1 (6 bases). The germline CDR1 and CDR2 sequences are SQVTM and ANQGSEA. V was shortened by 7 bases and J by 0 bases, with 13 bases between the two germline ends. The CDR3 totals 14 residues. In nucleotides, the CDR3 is TGCAGCGCCGGGGACACCTTCTCCTACAATGAGCAGTTCTTC. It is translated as CSAGDTFSYNEQFF.

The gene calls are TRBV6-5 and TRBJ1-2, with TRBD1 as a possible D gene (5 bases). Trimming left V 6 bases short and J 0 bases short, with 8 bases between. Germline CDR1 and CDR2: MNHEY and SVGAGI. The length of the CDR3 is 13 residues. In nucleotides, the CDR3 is TGTGCCAGCAGGGACACACCTAACTATGGCTACACCTTC. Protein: CASRDTPNYGYTF.

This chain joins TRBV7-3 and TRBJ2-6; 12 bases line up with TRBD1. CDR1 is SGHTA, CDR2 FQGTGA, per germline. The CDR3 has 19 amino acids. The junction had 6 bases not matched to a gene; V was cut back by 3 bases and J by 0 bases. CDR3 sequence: CASSFRGQGATSGANVLTF. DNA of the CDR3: TGTGCCAGCAGCTTCAGGGGACAGGGGGCGACCTCTGGGGCCAACGTCCTGACTTTC.

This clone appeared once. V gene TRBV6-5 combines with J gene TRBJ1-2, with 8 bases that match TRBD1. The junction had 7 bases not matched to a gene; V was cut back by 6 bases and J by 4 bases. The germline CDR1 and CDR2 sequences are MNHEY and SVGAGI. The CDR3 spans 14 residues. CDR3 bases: TGTGCCAGCAGGGCCGGGGGACAGGCCTATGGCTACACCTTC. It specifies CASRAGGQAYGYTF.

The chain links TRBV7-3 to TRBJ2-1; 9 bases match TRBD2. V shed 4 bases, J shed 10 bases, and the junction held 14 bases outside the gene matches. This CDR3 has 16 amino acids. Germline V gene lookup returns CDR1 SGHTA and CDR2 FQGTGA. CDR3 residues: CASSSSAVAGAQEQFF. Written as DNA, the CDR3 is TGTGCCAGCAGCTCCTCGGCTGTAGCGGGAGCGCAGGAGCAGTTCTTC.

The DNA of the CDR3 is TGTGCCAGCAGTCGTAGTCCGGGTTCTTCCTACGAGCAGTACTTC. Protein: CASSRSPGSSYEQYF. The J gene is TRBJ2-7, the V gene TRBV6-5; no reliable D call. Germline V gene lookup returns CDR1 MNHEY and CDR2 SVGAGI. The CDR3 is made up of 15 amino acids. Trimming shortened V by 5 bases and J by 1 base, and 15 bases separated the two germline ends.

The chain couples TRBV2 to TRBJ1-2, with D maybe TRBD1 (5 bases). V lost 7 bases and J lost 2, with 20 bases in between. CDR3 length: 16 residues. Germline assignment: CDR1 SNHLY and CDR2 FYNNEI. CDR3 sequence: CASTWMSGPSNYGYTF. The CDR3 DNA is TGTGCCAGCACCTGGATGTCGGGACCCTCGAACTATGGCTACACCTTC.

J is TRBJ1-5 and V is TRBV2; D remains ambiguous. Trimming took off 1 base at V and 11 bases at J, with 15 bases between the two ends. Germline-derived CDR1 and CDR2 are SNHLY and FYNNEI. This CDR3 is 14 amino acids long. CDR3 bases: TGTGCCAGCAGTGAAGACCCATTATGGCCGGCCCAGCATTTT. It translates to CASSEDPLWPAQHF.

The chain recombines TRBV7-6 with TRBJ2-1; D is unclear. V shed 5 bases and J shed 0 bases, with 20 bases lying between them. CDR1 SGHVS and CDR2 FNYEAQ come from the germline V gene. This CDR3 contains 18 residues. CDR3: CASSHGGERISSYNEQFF. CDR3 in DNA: TGTGCCAGCAGCCACGGTGGTGAGCGAATTAGCTCCTACAATGAGCAGTTCTTC.

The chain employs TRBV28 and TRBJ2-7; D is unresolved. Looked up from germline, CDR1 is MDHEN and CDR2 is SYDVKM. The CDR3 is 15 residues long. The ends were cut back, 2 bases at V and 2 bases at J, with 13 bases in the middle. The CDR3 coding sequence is TGTGCCAGCAGTTTAGGACCGTTTCGGACCTACGAGCAGTACTTC. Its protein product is CASSLGPFRTYEQYF.

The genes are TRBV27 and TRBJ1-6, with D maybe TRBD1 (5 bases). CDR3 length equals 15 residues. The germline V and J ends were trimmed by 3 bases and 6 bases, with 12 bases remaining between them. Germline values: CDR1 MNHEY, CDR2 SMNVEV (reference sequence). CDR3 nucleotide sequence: TGTGCCAGCAGTTTCGGGACGGGAATTAATTCACCCCTCCACTTT. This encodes CASSFGTGINSPLHF.

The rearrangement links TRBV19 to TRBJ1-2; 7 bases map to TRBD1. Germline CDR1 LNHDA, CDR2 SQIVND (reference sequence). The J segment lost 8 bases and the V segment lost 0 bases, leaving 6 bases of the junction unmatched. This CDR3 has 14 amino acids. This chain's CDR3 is CASSIEQGILGYTF. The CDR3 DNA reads TGTGCCAGTAGTATAGAACAGGGGATCCTGGGCTACACCTTC. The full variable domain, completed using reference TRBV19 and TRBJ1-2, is DGGITQSPKYLFRKEGQNVTLSCEQNLNHDAMYWYRQDPGQGLRLIYYSQIVNDFQKGDIAEGYSVSREKKESFPLTVTSAQKNPTAFYLCASSIEQGILGYTFGSGTRLTVV.

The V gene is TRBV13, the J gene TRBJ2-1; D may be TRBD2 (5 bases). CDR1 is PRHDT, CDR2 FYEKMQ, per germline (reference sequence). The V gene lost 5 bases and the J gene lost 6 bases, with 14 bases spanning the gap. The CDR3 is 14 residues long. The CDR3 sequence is CASSLLKLVNEQFF. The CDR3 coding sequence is TGTGCCAGCAGCCTCCTGAAACTAGTCAATGAGCAGTTCTTC.

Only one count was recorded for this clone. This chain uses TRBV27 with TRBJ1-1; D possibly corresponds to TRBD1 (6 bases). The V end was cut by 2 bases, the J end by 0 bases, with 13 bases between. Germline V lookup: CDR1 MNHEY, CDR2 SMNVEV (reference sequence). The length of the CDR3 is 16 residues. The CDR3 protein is CASSLITGNMNTEAFF. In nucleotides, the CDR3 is TGTGCCAGCAGTTTAATAACAGGGAATATGAACACTGAAGCTTTCTTT.